The 32 T cell receptor beta chains presented below share a single source sample, sequenced in a study of shared clonotypes between healthy human individuals (dated by TCRdb to 2020 to 2021). The library was prepared using the immunoSEQ multiplex PCR assay. The source is immuneACCESS, and TCRdb retained only in-frame sequences with V and J called. Part of the clones is not carried over; for the studies checked, unresolved V genes explain less than half of this, and the remainder is unexplained. The sample includes approximately 740,000 clones, with 80% to 95% observed a single time. The top ten clones comprise about 25% of the sample. CD8 naive samples were CD45RO-negative cells positively selected for CCR7, giving a CD45RA+CCR7+ population that excluded TemRA cells. Sequenced material: naive CD8+ T cells sorted from blood. Per the publication, the cell subset or site label means: CD45RA+CCR7+. Source of these receptors: a man aged 30 to 39 in good health.

The J gene is TRBJ2-1, the V gene TRBV7-9; D gene uncertain. This CDR3 is built from 14 residues. CDR1 is SEHNR and CDR2 is FQNEAQ in the germline V gene (reference sequence). Between the trimmed V and J ends, which lost 5 bases and 5 bases, there was a span of 13 bases. CDR3: CASSPGPGNNEQFF. DNA of the CDR3: TGTGCCAGCAGCCCCGGGCCTGGCAACAATGAGCAGTTCTTC.

The chain combines TRBV28 with TRBJ2-2; TRBD2 matches at 8 bases. Germline-derived CDR1 and CDR2 are MDHEN and SYDVKM. V dropped 8 bases and J dropped 1; count of bases not matched to a gene: 3. The CDR3 runs to 14 residues. The CDR3 region is CASGSGMNTGELFF. The CDR3 bases are TGTGCCAGCGGTAGCGGGATGAACACCGGGGAGCTGTTTTTT.

This chain uses TRBV2 with TRBJ1-4, with D possibly matching TRBD1 (5 bases). Germline-derived CDR1 and CDR2 are SNHLY and FYNNEI. This CDR3 spans 13 amino acids. Trimming left V 3 bases short and J 8 bases short, with 10 bases between. DNA of the CDR3: TGTGCCAGCAGTGACAGGGAAGTGGAAAAACTGTTTTTT. Translation: CASSDREVEKLFF.

J is TRBJ2-1 and V is TRBV11-2; D is ambiguous. The length of the CDR3 is 12 residues. Trimming cost V 1 base and J 7 bases, with 5 bases left between them. Germline V gene lookup returns CDR1 SGHAT and CDR2 FQNNGV. CDR3 nucleotide sequence: TGTGCCAGCAGCTTAGGGCGGAATGAGCAGTTCTTC. Translated: CASSLGRNEQFF. Supplemented by reference TRBV11-2 and TRBJ2-1, the full variable domain reads EAGVAQSPRYKIIEKRQSVAFWCNPISGHATLYWYQQILGQGPKLLIQFQNNGVVDDSQLPKDRFSAERLKGVDSTLKIQPAKLEDSAVYLCASSLGRNEQFFGPGTRLTVL.

Turning to this clone: Other DNA sequences in this sample translate to the same CDR3. The V and J genes are TRBV27 and TRBJ2-2; D gene ambiguous. The CDR3 runs 13 residues. With 1 base removed from V and 4 bases from J, the gap between germline ends came to 4 bases. In germline, CDR1 is MNHEY, CDR2 SMNVEV (reference sequence). The CDR3 here is CASSLLVTGELFF. CDR3 nucleotides: TGTGCCAGCAGTTTATTGGTCACCGGGGAGCTGTTTTTT.

The chain recombines TRBV7-9 with TRBJ2-1; 7 nucleotides match TRBD1. The CDR3 covers 16 residues. The V segment lost 5 bases and the J segment 2 bases; nucleotides outside the gene matches: 9. Looked up from germline, CDR1 is SEHNR and CDR2 is FQNEAQ (reference sequence). The CDR3 is CASSPPGQLPYNEQFF. In DNA form, the CDR3 reads TGTGCCAGCAGCCCCCCGGGACAGCTCCCCTACAATGAGCAGTTCTTC.

The V call is TRBV30, the J call TRBJ1-1; no clear D gene. CDR3 length: 15 residues. Looked up from germline, CDR1 is GTSNPN and CDR2 is SVGIG (reference sequence). The germline V and J ends were trimmed by 0 bases and 2 bases, with 13 bases remaining between them. DNA for the CDR3: TGTGCCTGGAGTGTCATATGGGGAGCAAACACTGAAGCTTTCTTT. Translating it yields CAWSVIWGANTEAFF. The variable domain in full, completed from reference TRBV30 and TRBJ1-1, reads SQTIHQWPATLVQPVGSPLSLECTVEGTSNPNLYWYRQAAGRGLQLLFYSVGIGQISSEVPQNLSASRPQDRQFILSSKKLLLSDSGFYLCAWSVIWGANTEAFFGQGTRLTVV.

Only a few counts were recorded for this clone. The chain recombines TRBV6-5 with TRBJ1-5, with unresolved D. Per the germline V gene, CDR1 is MNHEY and CDR2 is SVGAGI. This CDR3 has 13 residues. Trimming stripped 0 bases from V and 7 bases from J, with 7 bases between. The CDR3 is CASSYSREQPQHF. CDR3 sequence (DNA): TGTGCCAGCAGTTACTCGAGAGAGCAGCCCCAGCATTTT.

V gene TRBV28 combines with J gene TRBJ1-3; no clear D. There are 14 residues in the CDR3. Deletions cut 4 bases from V and 0 bases from J, with 7 bases between. CDR1 is MDHEN, CDR2 SYDVKM, per germline. The DNA of the CDR3 is TGTGCCAGCAGTTACAAGATCTCTGGAAACACCATATATTTT. Protein: CASSYKISGNTIYF.

The CDR3 nucleotides are TGTGCCAGCAACCACGGGAGCCGAAGGGACGAGCAGTACTTC. Amino acid sequence: CASNHGSRRDEQYF. The chain recombines TRBV7-9 with TRBJ2-7; D may be TRBD2 (6 bases). V lost 7 bases to trimming and J lost 5 bases, with 18 bases between them. The length of the CDR3 is 14 residues. Germline V CDR1 and CDR2: SEHNR, FQNEAQ (reference sequence).

V gene TRBV7-8 combines with J gene TRBJ2-7, with 8 bases that match TRBD2. This CDR3 contains 15 residues. Germline V gene lookup returns CDR1 SGHVS and CDR2 FQNEAQ. V shed 5 bases and J 7 bases; nucleotides not matched to a gene: 13. The CDR3 nucleotides read TGTGCCAGCAGCCGGGCCCTGCGGGAGGCTCCGGAGCAGTACTTC. This encodes CASSRALREAPEQYF.

The chain employs TRBV10-3 and TRBJ2-1; D perhaps matches TRBD1 (6 bases). In germline, CDR1 is ENHRY, CDR2 SYGVKD. The CDR3 consists of 14 residues. Trimming shortened V by 8 bases and J by 5 bases, and 16 bases separated the two germline ends. The CDR3 nucleotides read TGTGCCATCCTACGGACAGCTTTCAACAATGAGCAGTTCTTC. Its translation: CAILRTAFNNEQFF.

The chain has TRBV5-1 and TRBJ1-3; D is perhaps TRBD1 (5 bases). The germline gives CDR1 SGHRS, CDR2 YFSETQ. CDR3 size: 17 residues. V shed 4 bases and J shed 1 base, with 18 bases lying between them. As DNA, the CDR3 is TGCGCCAGCAGCCCTTTCGTCGGGGGTGGATCTGGAAACACCATATATTTT. This gives the protein CASSPFVGGGSGNTIYF.

The chain joins TRBV30 to TRBJ2-5, with 8 bases aligning to TRBD2. Germline loops: CDR1 GTSNPN, CDR2 SVGIG (reference sequence). This CDR3 contains 15 residues. V shed 0 bases and J 2 bases; nucleotides not matched to a gene: 5. CDR3 sequence: CAWSVLASGQETQYF. For the CDR3, the DNA is TGTGCCTGGAGTGTACTGGCTAGCGGGCAAGAGACCCAGTACTTC.

The J gene is TRBJ1-1, the V gene TRBV28; possibly TRBD1 for D (5 bases). Deletions cut 2 bases from V and 1 base from J, with 8 bases between. Germline V gene data show CDR1 as MDHEN and CDR2 as SYDVKM. The CDR3 covers 14 residues. This chain's CDR3 is CASSLGGPNTEAFF. The DNA for the CDR3 is TGTGCCAGCAGTTTAGGGGGACCGAACACTGAAGCTTTCTTT.

The gene calls are TRBV5-1 and TRBJ2-7; TRBD1 matches 9 bases. V lost 2 bases and J lost 6; bases outside the gene matches: 6. In germline, CDR1 is SGHRS, CDR2 YFSETQ. The CDR3 consists of 14 residues. The CDR3 loop is CASSLGQGQLEQYF. DNA for the CDR3: TGCGCCAGCAGCTTAGGACAGGGGCAACTCGAGCAGTACTTC. Based on the CDR3 plus reference TRBV5-1 and TRBJ2-7, the full variable domain is KAGVTQTPRYLIKTRGQQVTLSCSPISGHRSVSWYQQTPGQGLQFLFEYFSETQRNKGNFPGRFSGRQFSNSRSEMNVSTLELGDSALYLCASSLGQGQLEQYFGPGTRLTVT.

The V and J genes are TRBV7-8 and TRBJ2-7; 9 bases are shared with TRBD2. CDR3 length equals 16 residues. J lost 3 bases, V lost 5 bases, and 11 bases had no gene match. Germline values: CDR1 SGHVS, CDR2 FQNEAQ. CDR3 amino acids: CASSQTISGSVYEQYF. For the CDR3, the DNA is TGTGCCAGCAGCCAAACTATTAGCGGGAGTGTCTACGAGCAGTACTTC.

The chain joins TRBV28 to TRBJ1-2; TRBD1 agrees at 8 bases. This CDR3 comprises 16 residues. V lost 5 bases, J lost 6 bases, and 14 bases stayed unmatched. Germline V gene data show CDR1 as MDHEN and CDR2 as SYDVKM. In DNA form, the CDR3 reads TGTGCCAGCAGTCGGACGAGCAGGGGGCTCGAAAATGGCTACACCTTC. As protein: CASSRTSRGLENGYTF.

The V call is TRBV11-2, the J call TRBJ2-7; 9 nucleotides agree with TRBD1. The CDR3 runs to 15 residues. Germline V gene data show CDR1 as SGHAT and CDR2 as FQNNGV. V trimming: 4 bases; J trimming: 4 bases; junction bases outside the gene matches: 8. The CDR3 loop is CASSYAGTGRYEQYF. The CDR3 DNA reads as TGTGCCAGCAGCTATGCCGGGACAGGGAGATACGAGCAGTACTTC.

This clone was recorded only once. The V gene is TRBV9, the J gene TRBJ2-7; D perhaps matches TRBD1 (5 bases). The CDR3 extends over 12 amino acids. Germline CDR1 and CDR2: SGDLS and YYNGEE. The ends were cut back, 4 bases at V and 5 bases at J, with 10 bases in the middle. The CDR3 DNA sequence: TGTGCCAGCAGCCCGTGGGGCGACGAGCAGTACTTC. Translated: CASSPWGDEQYF.

The chain is built from TRBV27 and TRBJ2-7; the D gene is possibly TRBD2 (5 bases). Germline assignment: CDR1 MNHEY and CDR2 SMNVEV (reference sequence). V was shortened by 3 bases and J by 3 bases, with 12 bases between the two germline ends. This CDR3 is 14 amino acids long. The CDR3: CASSFGLGRYEQYF. CDR3 nucleotides: TGTGCCAGCAGTTTTGGACTGGGTCGCTACGAGCAGTACTTC.

The V call is TRBV6-5, the J call TRBJ2-7; D may be TRBD1 (6 bases). With 8 bases removed from V and 0 bases from J, the gap between germline ends came to 17 bases. The germline gives CDR1 MNHEY, CDR2 SVGAGI. The CDR3 has 15 residues. In DNA, the CDR3 is TGTGCCAGCGGTCCCTTTAGGGGGAGCTCCTACGAGCAGTACTTC. Amino acids: CASGPFRGSSYEQYF.

The chain recombines TRBV7-6 with TRBJ2-7; the D call may be TRBD1 or TRBD2 (6 bases each). From germline, CDR1 is SGHVS and CDR2 FNYEAQ. This CDR3 comprises 18 residues. V lost 1 base to trimming and J lost 5 bases, with 24 bases between them. CDR3 region: CASSLGGRGGPRENEQYF. The DNA of the CDR3 is TGTGCCAGCAGCTTAGGGGGCAGGGGTGGACCTCGGGAGAACGAGCAGTACTTC.

The V call is TRBV11-2, the J call TRBJ2-1; 9 bases match TRBD2. The CDR3 spans 15 residues. CDR1 is SGHAT, CDR2 FQNNGV, per germline. The V and J ends lost 7 bases and 4 bases, in that order; junction bases with no gene match: 8. CDR3 nucleotide sequence: TGTGCCAGCAAAAATAGCGGGGGACTTTACAATGAGCAGTTCTTC. Translating it yields CASKNSGGLYNEQFF.

This clone was observed a few times. This same CDR3 is encoded by further DNA sequences in the sample. The V gene is TRBV27, the J gene TRBJ2-7; no firm D call. Germline V gene data show CDR1 as MNHEY and CDR2 as SMNVEV (reference sequence). The CDR3 runs to 13 residues. V lost 0 bases, J lost 3 bases, and 6 bases lay in between. The chain's CDR3 is CASSLSPVYEQYF. DNA for the CDR3: TGTGCCAGCAGTTTATCGCCGGTCTACGAGCAGTACTTC.

The chain couples TRBV11-2 to TRBJ2-4; D gene unclear. The CDR3 spans 13 residues. The V gene's germline CDR1 is SGHAT and CDR2 FQNNGV. V was pared by 3 bases and J by 6 bases, with 9 bases between. The CDR3 sequence: CASSLRLGNIQYF. As DNA, the CDR3 is TGTGCCAGCAGCTTGAGACTTGGAAACATTCAGTACTTC. Filled out from reference TRBV11-2 and TRBJ2-4, the complete variable domain reads EAGVAQSPRYKIIEKRQSVAFWCNPISGHATLYWYQQILGQGPKLLIQFQNNGVVDDSQLPKDRFSAERLKGVDSTLKIQPAKLEDSAVYLCASSLRLGNIQYFGAGTRLSVL.

This chain joins TRBV15 and TRBJ2-7; a possible D gene is TRBD2 (6 bases). Germline CDR1 reads LNHNV; CDR2 reads YYDKDF (reference sequence). This CDR3 spans 15 amino acids. Deletions cut 3 bases from V and 1 base from J, with 13 bases between. CDR3 sequence: CATSSPGTESYEQYF. CDR3 DNA: TGTGCCACCAGCAGCCCCGGGACTGAGTCCTACGAGCAGTACTTC.

This clone was picked up one time. The J gene is TRBJ2-1, the V gene TRBV27, with 7 bases lining up with TRBD2. V lost 0 bases, J lost 12 bases, and 11 bases stayed unmatched. The CDR3 sequence is 15 residues long. Germline CDR1 MNHEY, CDR2 SMNVEV (reference sequence). The DNA of the CDR3 is TGTGCCAGCAGTTTATCCTCGGGACTACGAAGGGGGCAGTTCTTC. Encoded protein: CASSLSSGLRRGQFF.

The chain combines TRBV4-3 with TRBJ2-3, with D tentatively TRBD1 or TRBD2 (6 bases each). Trimming left V 1 base short and J 2 bases short, with 16 bases between. The CDR3 runs 17 residues. The germline gives CDR1 LGHNA, CDR2 YSLEER. The CDR3 coding sequence is TGCGCCAGCAGCCAAGGGGGGGCTAGCCCGAACACAGATACGCAGTATTTT. Protein: CASSQGGASPNTDTQYF.

V gene TRBV4-3 combines with J gene TRBJ2-7; TRBD1 agrees at 8 bases. V shed 1 base, J shed 3 bases, and the junction held 5 bases outside the gene matches. There are 15 residues in the CDR3. Germline V CDR1 and CDR2: LGHNA, YSLEER. The CDR3 protein is CASSQGTGINYEQYF. Written as DNA, the CDR3 is TGCGCCAGCAGCCAAGGGACAGGGATTAACTACGAGCAGTACTTC.

CDR3 bases: TGTGCCAGCAGCGTAGAGGGGGACAGCCCCTACAATGAGCAGTTCTTC. It specifies CASSVEGDSPYNEQFF. The chain couples TRBV9 to TRBJ2-1; TRBD1 agrees at 7 bases. CDR1 is SGDLS, CDR2 YYNGEE, per germline. The V gene end was trimmed by 0 bases and the J gene end by 2 bases; junction bases not matched to a gene: 5. This CDR3 contains 16 residues.

This clone was counted a single time. V and J are TRBV19 and TRBJ1-2, with 10 bases aligning to TRBD1. Per germline, CDR1 LNHDA and CDR2 SQIVND (reference sequence). Trimming removed 5 bases from V and 4 bases from J; junction bases left unmatched: 13. The CDR3 is 17 residues long. For the CDR3, the DNA is TGTGCCAGTAGTGCCCCAAGGGGACAGGGGATTTTCTATGGCTACACCTTC. As protein: CASSAPRGQGIFYGYTF.